This T cell receptor (beta chain) was captured in a study of OX40 agonist ivuxolimab in advanced cancers. Trimming cost V 4 bases and J 4 bases, with 3 bases left between them. Germline lookup yields CDR1 MGHDK and CDR2 SYGVNS. CDR3 length equals 11 residues. Method: immunoSEQ multiplex PCR; TCRdb's copy keeps in-frame clones and lacks some. The table has about 85,000 clones, around 80% seen once. V usage is TRBV25-1 and J usage is TRBJ2-3, with unresolved D. This receptor was obtained from an adult with an advanced solid tumor such as melanoma, head and neck, liver or kidney cancer. The starting material was CD4+ or CD8+ T cells sorted from blood, obtained in a trial of the OX40 agonist ivuxolimab. The CDR3, as DNA: TGTGCCAGCAGTGTACCAGATACGCAGTATTTT. This translates into CASSVPDTQYF.